The 3 T cell receptor beta chains presented below share a single source sample, sequenced in a study of blood T cell repertoires in COVID-19 (TCRdb year 2020). Library method: the immunoSEQ multiplex PCR assay. Imported from immuneACCESS, the table was reduced by TCRdb to in-frame sequences with V and J called. These copies leave out some clones; in studies compared against another copy, an unresolved V gene accounts for under half, and the cause of the remainder is not known. Across this sample there are some 490,000 clones, with roughly nine tenths seen only once. The top ten clones comprise more than 7.5% of the sample. Material: PBMCs or T cells enriched from blood (not recorded which). These receptors were obtained from a woman aged 55-70 years who had recovered from COVID-19.

The genes are TRBV6-5 and TRBJ2-7, with TRBD1 matching over 11 bases. CDR3 size: 15 residues. Trimming at V came to 6 bases and at J to 2 bases, leaving 6 bases not matched to a gene. The germline V gene encodes CDR1 MNHEY and CDR2 SVGAGI. In nucleotides, the CDR3 is TGTGCCAGCAGCCAGGGGACAGGGGGTCCCTACGAGCAGTACGTC. Translation: CASSQGTGGPYEQYV.

The gene calls are TRBV19 and TRBJ1-2, with D perhaps TRBD1 (6 bases). Germline CDR1 is LNHDA and CDR2 is SQIVND (reference sequence). Trimming removed 5 bases at V and 8 bases at J, with 15 bases between. The CDR3 totals 13 residues. CDR3 sequence: CASSPRTDRGYTF. CDR3 nucleotides: TGTGCCAGTAGTCCCAGGACAGACAGAGGCTACACCTTC.

The chain carries TRBV7-2 and TRBJ1-2, with D unclear. V dropped 6 bases and J dropped 2 bases, with 16 bases sitting between them. CDR1 is SGHTA and CDR2 is FQGNSA in the germline V gene. This CDR3 comprises 15 residues. The CDR3 DNA reads as TGTGCCAGCAGACCTAGTTCGGGATTCAACTATGGCTACACCTTC. It encodes CASRPSSGFNYGYTF.